This T cell receptor (beta chain) was identified in a study of shared clonotypes between healthy human individuals. Study-level information: A couple of female and a few male donors aged 18 to 49 were enrolled. Study conclusions and caveats: Researchers sampled only blood; tissue repertoires likely differ.

At deep level, the assay was performed. Each subset's genomic DNA was split evenly across several immunoSEQ plates. Profiling relied on immunoSEQ multiplex PCR, and the TCRdb table lists in-frame clones only, not all of them. The table lists around 95,000 clones, around 47% of them singletons. A note on this clone: Antigen: not known.

The clonotype originates from a woman aged 40 to 49 in good health. Some clones in this sample may be carry-over from other donors' samples. Material: PBMCs.

CDR3 nucleotide sequence: TGTGCCAGCAGCTTAATGGCAGGGAGCTCTGGAAACACCATATATTTT. Protein product: CASSLMAGSSGNTIYF. This chain joins TRBV7-6 and TRBJ1-3, with D possibly being TRBD1 (5 bases). This CDR3 is 16 amino acids long. Trimming stripped 2 bases from V and 0 bases from J, with 11 bases between. Germline CDR1 and CDR2: SGHVS and FNYEAQ.